The rows below give T cell receptor beta chains drawn from one sample of a study of blood T cell repertoires in COVID-19. Libraries were prepared by immunoSEQ multiplex PCR; TCRdb keeps only in-frame clonotypes and omits some of them. The sample shows 200,000 or so clones, under 85% of them seen only once. Input material: peripheral blood. The receptors were sampled from a woman between 35 and 50 years old with acute or convalescent COVID-19. Each CDR3 is given with its conserved first and last residue. The D gene is left open where the match is weak. Size is omitted from some rows. Given values are once, few, many or a class for expanded clones.

j_gene,len,v_gene,d_gene,abundance,CDR3nt,CDR3aa
TRBJ1-5,15,TRBV9,-,-,TGTGCCAGCAGCGTAGATGGGCAGCCAGATCGTCCCCAGCATTTT,CASSVDGQPDRPQHF
TRBJ2-1,10,TRBV29-1,-,-,TGCAGCGTTGTGGCCTGGGAGCAGTTCTTC,CSVVAWEQFF
TRBJ1-5,16,TRBV24-1,TRBD1,few,TGTGCCACCAGTGACCCCAGACAGGGGGCCGATCAGCCCCAGCATTTT,CATSDPRQGADQPQHF
TRBJ1-3,15,TRBV6-5,TRBD1,few,TGTGCCAGCAGTTACCGGACAGGGGTCGGAAACACCATATATTTT,CASSYRTGVGNTIYF
TRBJ1-1,14,TRBV5-6,-,-,TGTGCCAGCAGCTTGTACAGGCCGAACACTGAAGCTTTCTTT,CASSLYRPNTEAFF
TRBJ1-1,15,TRBV28,TRBD1,-,TGTGCCAGCAGCAGAGGACAGGGTTGGAACACTGAAGCTTTCTTT,CASSRGQGWNTEAFF
TRBJ1-1,15,TRBV2,-,-,TGTGCCAGCAGACTTGGCGCCGGGGGAAACACTGAAGCTTTCTTT,CASRLGAGGNTEAFF
TRBJ2-3,17,TRBV14,TRBD2,-,TGTGCCAGCAGCGAGCGGAAGGCTAGCGGGTTCACAGATACGCAGTATTTT,CASSERKASGFTDTQYF
TRBJ1-5,18,TRBV10-3,-,-,TGTGCCATCAGTGAGTCTGGGGGGGAGGGGTATCGCAATCAGCCCCAGCATTTT,CAISESGGEGYRNQPQHF
TRBJ1-1,14,TRBV11-1,-,-,TGTGCCAGCAGCTTACCGGGGTTGGACACTGAAGCTTTCTTT,CASSLPGLDTEAFF
TRBJ2-5,12,TRBV6-2/TRBV6-3,-,-,TGTGCCAGCAGCAACCGAGGGGAGACCCAGTACTTC,CASSNRGETQYF
TRBJ1-6,13,TRBV10-2,TRBD1,few,TGCGCCAGCCAACAGGGGGCAGGGTCACCCCTCCACTTT,CASQQGAGSPLHF
TRBJ2-7,12,TRBV2,TRBD1,-,TGTGCCAGCAGCTTTGACAGGGAGGAGCAGTACTTC,CASSFDREEQYF
TRBJ2-7,14,TRBV7-2,TRBD2,once,TGTGCCAGCAGCGGGGGCGGGGGGGCGGACGAGCAGTACTTC,CASSGGGGADEQYF
TRBJ1-1,13,TRBV12-3/TRBV12-4,-,-,TGTGCCAGCAGTTTATATAGGAACACTGAAGCTTTCTTT,CASSLYRNTEAFF
TRBJ2-2,16,TRBV5-5,TRBD1,few,TGTGCCAGCAGCGACAACAGGGGAAGGGGCACCGGGGAGCTGTTTTTT,CASSDNRGRGTGELFF
TRBJ1-2,14,TRBV6-5,TRBD1,-,TGTGCCAGCAGTTACCTAGGGACAGTATATGGCTACACCTTC,CASSYLGTVYGYTF
TRBJ2-1,15,TRBV27,TRBD2,-,TGTGCCAGCAGTTTAAGGACTAGCGTTTACAATGAGCAGTTCTTC,CASSLRTSVYNEQFF
TRBJ1-4,13,TRBV2,-,few,TGTGCCAGCAGTGATGTCATCGGGGAAAAACTGTTTTTT,CASSDVIGEKLFF
TRBJ2-1,15,TRBV28,-,-,TGTGCCAGCAGTTTGGAGGGGGCGGGTTTAGATGAGCAGTTCTTC,CASSLEGAGLDEQFF
TRBJ1-2,15,TRBV6-5,-,-,TGTGCCAGCAGTTACGGGGGCACACGATCCGGGGGCTACACCTTC,CASSYGGTRSGGYTF
TRBJ1-1,14,TRBV18,-,-,TGTGCCAGCTCACCCCCCGGGGGGCACACTGAAGCTTTCTTT,CASSPPGGHTEAFF
TRBJ2-2,13,TRBV19,-,few,TGTGCCAGCCAACTAGCGAACACCGGGGAGCTGTTTTTT,CASQLANTGELFF
TRBJ2-3,14,TRBV3-1/TRBV3-2,-,once,TGTGCCAGCAGCCAAGGGTACCAGTCGGATACGCAGTATTTT,CASSQGYQSDTQYF
TRBJ2-5,15,TRBV5-8,TRBD1,-,TGTGCCAGCAGCGCAGCGACAGGGTATCTCGAGACCCAGTACTTC,CASSAATGYLETQYF
TRBJ1-1,14,TRBV4-1,-,-,TGCGCCAGCAGCCAAATACAGGGGAACACTGAAGCTTTCTTT,CASSQIQGNTEAFF
TRBJ2-7,13,TRBV30,-,-,TGTGCCTGGAGTGTAGTAGAAAGGGGGGAGCAGTACTTC,CAWSVVERGEQYF
TRBJ1-2,14,TRBV29-1,TRBD1,-,TGCAGCGTTGGGGACAGAGGGGCTAGCTATGGCTACACCTTC,CSVGDRGASYGYTF
TRBJ1-3,13,TRBV19,-,-,TGTGCCAGTACCCAGGGAGGAATAAACACCATATATTTT,CASTQGGINTIYF
TRBJ2-7,14,TRBV4-1,-,-,TGCGCCAGCAGCCTCGGGACAGCGGGGGACGAGCAGTACTTC,CASSLGTAGDEQYF
TRBJ2-1,13,TRBV4-2,TRBD2,-,TGTGCCAGCAGCCGGAGCGGGGAAGGGGAGCAGTTCTTC,CASSRSGEGEQFF
TRBJ2-7,14,TRBV10-3,-,-,TGTGCCATCAGTGAGCCCAGGGTGATCTACGAGCAGTACTTC,CAISEPRVIYEQYF
TRBJ2-1,14,TRBV19,TRBD2,-,TGTGCCACAAAGGCTAGCGGGGGCTACAATGAGCAGTTCTTC,CATKASGGYNEQFF
TRBJ1-6,17,TRBV11-2,-,-,TGTGCCAGCAGCTCCCCGGCGGGAAGCTCCTATAATTCACCCCTCCACTTT,CASSSPAGSSYNSPLHF
TRBJ2-5,19,TRBV5-1,-,-,TGCGCCAGCAGCTTGGAAGCGGACCCCCGAGGGCGGTCGTCCAAGACCCAGTACTTC,CASSLEADPRGRSSKTQYF
TRBJ1-1,13,TRBV28,-,-,TGTGCCAGCAGTTTTACTCTAGACAGTGAAGCTTTCTTT,CASSFTLDSEAFF
TRBJ1-5,14,TRBV19,-,-,TGTGCCGCAAACCAACAGGGACCCAATCAGCCCCAGCATTTT,CAANQQGPNQPQHF
TRBJ1-3,16,TRBV5-1,TRBD1,-,TGCGCCAGCAGCTTGGTAGGACAGGGAGCTGGAAACACCATATATTTT,CASSLVGQGAGNTIYF
TRBJ2-7,15,TRBV3-1/TRBV3-2,TRBD2,few,TGTGCCAGCAGCCTAGCGGGAACCCCCCTCAACGAGCAGTACTTC,CASSLAGTPLNEQYF
TRBJ1-1,13,TRBV27,-,-,TGTGCCAGCAGTTTATCCGGAGCACGAAAAGCTTTCTTT,CASSLSGARKAFF
TRBJ2-2,16,TRBV18,TRBD1,-,TGTGCCAGCTCACCACCGGACAGGTTCTCCACCGGGGAGCTGTTTTTT,CASSPPDRFSTGELFF
TRBJ1-1,16,TRBV18,TRBD1,-,TGTGCCAGCTCACCACCCGGGACAGGTGTGAACACTGAAGCTTTCTTT,CASSPPGTGVNTEAFF
TRBJ2-1,17,TRBV30,TRBD2,-,TGTGCCTGGATTCCGTTTGGGGGCTCGGTAGCGGGAGGATGGCAGTTCTTC,CAWIPFGGSVAGGWQFF
TRBJ2-2,14,TRBV28,-,once,TGTGCCAGCACGGGAACGGTATCCACCGGGGAGCTGTTTTTT,CASTGTVSTGELFF
TRBJ2-3,15,TRBV7-2,-,-,TGTGCCAGCAGTGCCCGGGGGATCAACACAGATACGCAGTATTTT,CASSARGINTDTQYF
TRBJ1-1,17,TRBV2,TRBD1,once,TGTGCCAGCAGTGAACAACGCGATGGACAGGGGTGGACTGAAGCTTTCTTT,CASSEQRDGQGWTEAFF
TRBJ1-1,12,TRBV5-4,-,-,TGTGCCAGCAGCTTGACAGACACTGAAGCTTTCTTT,CASSLTDTEAFF
TRBJ2-7,14,TRBV18,-,-,TGTGCCAGCCGGGGAACGGGAGAAGGGCACGAGCAGTACTTC,CASRGTGEGHEQYF
TRBJ1-4,12,TRBV29-1,TRBD1,-,TGCAGCGTTGAGCAGGGGGTTGAAAAACTGTTTTTT,CSVEQGVEKLFF
TRBJ1-1,15,TRBV4-1,TRBD1,-,TGCGCCAGCAGCTTAGGGGGCGAGGGCTGGACTGAAGCTTTCTTT,CASSLGGEGWTEAFF
TRBJ1-4,15,TRBV9,TRBD1,few,TGTGCCAGCAGCCTCGAGGACAGGAGCCCGGAAAAACTGTTTTTT,CASSLEDRSPEKLFF
TRBJ2-5,14,TRBV27,-,-,TGTGCCAGCAGTTTCGTGGGACATGCAGAGACCCAGTACTTC,CASSFVGHAETQYF
TRBJ1-1,15,TRBV19,-,-,TGTGCCAGTAGTATATGGGGGCGACCCTACACTGAAGCTTTCTTT,CASSIWGRPYTEAFF
TRBJ2-7,15,TRBV10-1,TRBD2,-,TGCGCCAGCAGTCCAAGCGGGAGGGATCCCTACGAGCAGTACTTC,CASSPSGRDPYEQYF
TRBJ1-4,15,TRBV6-5,TRBD1,-,TGTGCCAGCAGCCGAGGGACAGGGGCTAATGAAAAACTGTTTTTT,CASSRGTGANEKLFF
TRBJ2-7,13,TRBV12-3/TRBV12-4,TRBD1,-,TGTGCCAGCAGTTGGACAGGTCCCTACGAGCAGTACTTC,CASSWTGPYEQYF
TRBJ1-1,14,TRBV10-3,TRBD1,-,TGTGCCATCAGGGGGGACAGGGCAGGCACTGAAGCTTTCTTT,CAIRGDRAGTEAFF
TRBJ2-5,15,TRBV28,TRBD1,once,TGTGCCAGCAGCTCCCCCGGACAGGGGGTAGAGACCCAGTACTTC,CASSSPGQGVETQYF
TRBJ2-7,17,TRBV7-9,-,-,TGTGCCAGCAGCTTAAAGAGGAGCTCTAGCGTGTCCTACGAGCAGTACTTC,CASSLKRSSSVSYEQYF